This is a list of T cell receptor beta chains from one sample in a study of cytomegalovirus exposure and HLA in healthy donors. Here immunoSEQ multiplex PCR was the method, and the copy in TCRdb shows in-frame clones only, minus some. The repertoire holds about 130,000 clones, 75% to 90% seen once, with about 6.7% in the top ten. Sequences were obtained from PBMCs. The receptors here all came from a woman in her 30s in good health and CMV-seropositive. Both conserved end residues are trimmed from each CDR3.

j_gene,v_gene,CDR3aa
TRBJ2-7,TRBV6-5,ASRSGGAYEQY
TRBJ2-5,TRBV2,ASSETRAGGGETQY
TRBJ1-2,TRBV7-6,ASSLAGDRGNYGYT
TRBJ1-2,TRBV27,ASSPVARVGVEGYT
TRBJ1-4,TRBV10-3,ANQQGPGEKLF
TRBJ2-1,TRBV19,ASSRGGSYNEQF
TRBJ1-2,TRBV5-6,ASSFPGVGYT
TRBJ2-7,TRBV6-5,ASIPSGEEHEQY
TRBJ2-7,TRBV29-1,SVVGQSYEQY
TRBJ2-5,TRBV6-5,ASSYRTGFQETQY
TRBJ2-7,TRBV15,ATSTGTSEQY
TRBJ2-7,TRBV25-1,ASSGLEQGASGEQY